Below are 6 T cell receptor beta chains sequenced from a single sample in a study of glioma-infiltrating T cells after dendritic cell vaccination. This table comes from immunoSEQ multiplex PCR, and its TCRdb copy is limited to in-frame clones, with some not included. The sample carries approximately 90,000 clones, 70% to 90% recorded once. Time point described: after dendritic cell vaccination, including at tumor progression/relapse. Here the sequenced sample was blood, taken after dendritic cell vaccination. Receptors were obtained from a human donor with glioblastoma.

V usage is TRBV4-2 and J usage is TRBJ2-3; 10 bases fit TRBD1. The CDR3 has 21 amino acids. The trim removed 2 bases at V and 2 bases at J, leaving 19 bases unmatched. CDR1 and CDR2 from the germline V gene are LGHNA and YNFKEQ. The chain's CDR3 is CASSQPSGTGVFRRATDTQYF. The CDR3 region has the DNA TGTGCCAGCAGCCAACCTTCCGGGACAGGGGTTTTCAGGAGGGCCACAGATACGCAGTATTTT.

The chain employs TRBV18 and TRBJ2-1; a weak D match, TRBD1 (5 bases). V lost 4 bases and J lost 4, with 17 bases in between. The CDR3 runs 16 residues. Per the germline V gene, CDR1 is KGHSH and CDR2 is LQKENI. The CDR3 sequence: CASSLYRSDSYNEQFF. CDR3 bases: TGTGCCAGCTCACTCTACCGTTCCGACAGTTACAATGAGCAGTTCTTC.

This chain links TRBV5-1 with TRBJ2-5; 7 nucleotides agree with TRBD1. The CDR3 loop spans 16 amino acids. In germline, CDR1 is SGHRS, CDR2 YFSETQ. Trimming removed 3 bases from V and 2 bases from J; junction bases left unmatched: 10. CDR3 loop: CASSWNRGISQETQYF. The CDR3 coding sequence is TGCGCCAGCAGCTGGAACAGGGGAATTTCGCAAGAGACCCAGTACTTC.

The rearrangement joins TRBV29-1 to TRBJ2-3, with D maybe TRBD2 (5 bases). The V end lost 5 bases, the J end lost 1 base, and 10 bases lay between the germline ends. Germline CDR1 SQVTM, CDR2 ANQGSEA. This CDR3 has 13 residues. CDR3 bases: TGCAGCGTTCGTCCAGCGGGCACAGATACGCAGTATTTT. It encodes CSVRPAGTDTQYF.

This chain uses TRBV6-1 with TRBJ1-2; D might be TRBD1 (5 bases). This CDR3 spans 14 amino acids. V lost 0 bases to trimming and J lost 8 bases, with 13 bases between them. Germline V gene lookup returns CDR1 MNHNS and CDR2 SASEGT. The CDR3 coding sequence is TGTGCCAGCAGTGAAGCGGGCGGGACTGAGGGCTACACCTTC. Encoded protein: CASSEAGGTEGYTF.

This clone was recorded a few times. The chain carries TRBV27 and TRBJ2-4; D possibly corresponds to TRBD1 (6 bases). V was cut by 6 bases and J by 7 bases, with 10 bases left in between. CDR1 MNHEY and CDR2 SMNVEV come from the germline V gene (reference sequence). The CDR3 is 12 amino acids. DNA of the CDR3: TGTGCCAGCAGCTCGCAGGGGAACATTCAGTACTTC. Translated, it gives CASSSQGNIQYF.